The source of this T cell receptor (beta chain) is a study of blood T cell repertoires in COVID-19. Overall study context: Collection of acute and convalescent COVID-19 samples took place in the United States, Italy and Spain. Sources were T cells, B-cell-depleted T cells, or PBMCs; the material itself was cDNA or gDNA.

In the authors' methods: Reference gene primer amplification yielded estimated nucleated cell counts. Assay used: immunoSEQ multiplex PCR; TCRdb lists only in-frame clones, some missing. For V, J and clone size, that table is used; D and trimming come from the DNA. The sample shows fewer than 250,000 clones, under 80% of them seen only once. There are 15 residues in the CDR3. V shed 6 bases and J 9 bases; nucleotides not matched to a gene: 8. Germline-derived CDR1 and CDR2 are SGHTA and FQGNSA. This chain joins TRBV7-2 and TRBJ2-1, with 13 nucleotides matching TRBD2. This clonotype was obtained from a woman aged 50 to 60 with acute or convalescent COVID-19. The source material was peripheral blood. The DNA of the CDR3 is TGTGCCAGCAGGCCCCCGGGACTAGCGGGATTTGAGCAGTTCTTC. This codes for CASRPPGLAGFEQFF.